This T cell receptor beta chain comes out of a study of graft-versus-host responses after intestinal transplantation. Overall study context: Anti-thymocyte globulin induction, then tacrolimus and steroids for about three years, went to all recipients. Findings and limits, study-wide: High graft-versus-host to host-versus-graft clonal ratios were found in allografts of patients who had graft-donor T cell macrochimerism. Early HvG declines after transplant were associated with peak circulating GvH clone levels.

Sequenced by immunoSEQ multiplex PCR; TCRdb stores in-frame clones only, minus some. The table lists tens of thousands of clones, over 90% of them singletons. Germline V lookup: CDR1 SGHTA, CDR2 FQGNSA. The CDR3 has 19 amino acids. After removal of 5 bases from V and 7 bases from J, the junction contained 23 bases not matched to a gene. Remarks on this clone: Its antigen is currently unknown.

The J gene is TRBJ1-2, the V gene TRBV7-2; 9 bases are a match to TRBD1. The material was unstimulated CD4+ T cells sorted from spleen or lymph node cells, obtained before transplant. The sequence came from a human donor who was the organ donor for an intestinal transplant. CDR3 sequence: CASSPRETGGTAISFGYTF. CDR3 coding DNA: TGTGCCAGCAGCCCGAGAGAGACAGGGGGTACCGCTATCTCCTTTGGCTACACCTTC. The variable domain in full, with the rest retrieved from reference TRBV7-2 and TRBJ1-2, is GAGVSQSPSNKVTEKGKDVELRCDPISGHTALYWYRQSLGQGLEFLIYFQGNSAPDKSGLPSDRFSAERTGGSVSTLTIQRTQQEDSAVYLCASSPRETGGTAISFGYTFGSGTRLTVV.